This T cell receptor (beta chain) appears in the sequencing data of a study of blood T cell repertoires in COVID-19. Study background: COVID-19 samples collected from the United States, Italy and Spain covered acute and convalescent phases. Sample material is recorded as cDNA or gDNA derived from T cells, B-cell-depleted T cells, or PBMCs.

Original methodology: Reference gene primer amplification gave estimated nucleated cell counts. Only in-frame clones appear in the TCRdb table, and some are missing; sequencing was by immunoSEQ multiplex PCR. The V and J calls and clone size were taken over from that table, and D and trimming were inferred from the DNA. The sample lists around 280,000 clones; around 88% were seen once. The TCR comes from a woman in her 30s who had recovered from COVID-19. The sequencing input was peripheral blood.

The CDR3 sequence is CASSNQGAINEQFF. The CDR3 nucleotides read TGTGCCAGTAGTAACCAGGGGGCGATTAATGAGCAGTTCTTC. V gene TRBV19 combines with J gene TRBJ2-1, with 8 bases that match TRBD1. V lost 4 bases to trimming and J lost 7 bases; unmatched junction nucleotides: 6. The germline gives CDR1 LNHDA, CDR2 SQIVND (reference sequence). This CDR3 is built from 14 residues.